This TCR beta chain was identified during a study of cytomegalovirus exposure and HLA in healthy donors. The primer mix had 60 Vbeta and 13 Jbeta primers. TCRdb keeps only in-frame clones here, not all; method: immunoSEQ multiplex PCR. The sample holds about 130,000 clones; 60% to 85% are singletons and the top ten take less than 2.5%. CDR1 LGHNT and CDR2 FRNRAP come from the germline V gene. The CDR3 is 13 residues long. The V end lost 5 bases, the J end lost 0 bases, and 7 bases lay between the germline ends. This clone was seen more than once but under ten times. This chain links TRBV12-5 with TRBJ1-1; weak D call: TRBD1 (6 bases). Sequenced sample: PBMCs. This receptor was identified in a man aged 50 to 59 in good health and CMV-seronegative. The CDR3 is CASGPGVNTEAFF. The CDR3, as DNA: TGTGCTAGTGGTCCAGGGGTGAACACTGAAGCTTTCTTT.